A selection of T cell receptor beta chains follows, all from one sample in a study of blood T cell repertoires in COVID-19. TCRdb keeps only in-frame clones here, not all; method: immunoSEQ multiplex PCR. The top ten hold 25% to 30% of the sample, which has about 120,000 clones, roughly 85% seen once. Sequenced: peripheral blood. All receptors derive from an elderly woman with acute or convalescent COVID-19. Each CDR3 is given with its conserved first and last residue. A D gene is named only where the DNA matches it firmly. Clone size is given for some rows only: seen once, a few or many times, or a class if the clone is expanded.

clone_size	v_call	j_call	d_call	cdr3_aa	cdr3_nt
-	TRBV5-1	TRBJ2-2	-	CASSFQGTTGELFF	TGCGCCAGCAGCTTCCAGGGGACCACCGGGGAGCTGTTTTTT
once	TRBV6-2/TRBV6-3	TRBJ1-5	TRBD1	CASSTSDRAASNQPQHF	TGTGCCAGCAGTACATCCGACAGGGCAGCAAGCAATCAGCCCCAGCATTTT
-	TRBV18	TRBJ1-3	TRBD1	CASSPDRSGNTIYF	TGTGCCAGCTCACCGGACAGGTCTGGAAACACCATATATTTT
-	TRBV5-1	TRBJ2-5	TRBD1	CASSLVPGQEETQYF	TGCGCCAGCAGCTTGGTGCCAGGACAGGAAGAGACCCAGTACTTC
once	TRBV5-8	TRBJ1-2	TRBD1	CASSTGQGAYGYTF	TGTGCCAGCAGCACGGGACAGGGTGCGTATGGCTACACCTTC
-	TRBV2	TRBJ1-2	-	CASSSTINGGEVKNGYTF	TGTGCCAGCAGTTCGACAATTAACGGGGGGGAGGTGAAGAATGGCTACACCTTC
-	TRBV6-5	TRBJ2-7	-	CASSWGVSYEQYF	TGTGCCAGCAGTTGGGGAGTCTCCTACGAGCAGTACTTC
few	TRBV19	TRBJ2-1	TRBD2	CASSNQVAGSNEQFF	TGTGCCAGTAGTAACCAAGTAGCGGGGAGTAATGAGCAGTTCTTC
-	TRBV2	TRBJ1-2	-	CASSARQVYWGYTF	TGTGCCAGCAGTGCCAGGCAGGTGTACTGGGGCTACACCTTC
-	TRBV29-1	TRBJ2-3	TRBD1	CSVRPTQGATDTQYF	TGCAGCGTCCGCCCAACCCAGGGGGCCACAGATACGCAGTATTTT
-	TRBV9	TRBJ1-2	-	CASSAGRASYTF	TGTGCCAGCAGCGCCGGCAGGGCGAGCTACACCTTC
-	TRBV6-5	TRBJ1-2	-	CASTDQGFSGYTF	TGTGCCAGCACCGACCAGGGGTTCAGCGGCTACACCTTC
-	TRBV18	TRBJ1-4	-	CASSRQTNEKLFF	TGTGCCAGCTCGCGACAGACTAATGAAAAACTGTTTTTT
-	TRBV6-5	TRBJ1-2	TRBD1	CASIMGQPNYGYTF	TGTGCCAGCATTATGGGACAGCCTAACTATGGCTACACCTTC
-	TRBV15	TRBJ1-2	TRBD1	CATSRTGTGDYYGYTF	TGTGCCACCAGCAGAACCGGGACAGGGGACTACTATGGCTACACCTTC
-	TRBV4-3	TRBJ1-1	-	CASSRSGGTEAFF	TGCGCCAGCAGCCGGAGCGGGGGAACCGAAGCTTTCTTT
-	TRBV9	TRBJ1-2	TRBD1	CASSLRDRVIYGYTF	TGTGCCAGCAGCTTGCGGGACAGGGTGATTTATGGCTACACCTTC
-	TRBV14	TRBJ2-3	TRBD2	CASSQGLAGFTDTQYF	TGTGCCAGCAGCCAAGGACTAGCGGGATTCACAGATACGCAGTATTTT
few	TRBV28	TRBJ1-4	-	CASSPPREKLFF	TGTGCCAGCAGTCCCCCGCGTGAAAAACTGTTTTTT
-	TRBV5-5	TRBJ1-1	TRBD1	CASSSDRGNTEAFF	TGTGCCAGCAGCTCGGACAGGGGGAACACTGAAGCTTTCTTT
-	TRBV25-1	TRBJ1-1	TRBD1	CASSESQGVTEAFF	TGTGCCAGCAGTGAATCACAGGGGGTCACTGAAGCTTTCTTT
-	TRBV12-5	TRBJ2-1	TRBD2	CASGLVTSGGYNEQFF	TGTGCTAGTGGTTTGGTAACCAGCGGGGGGTACAATGAGCAGTTCTTC
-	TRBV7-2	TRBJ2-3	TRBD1	CASSWGQGADTQYF	TGTGCCAGCAGCTGGGGACAGGGGGCGGATACGCAGTATTTT
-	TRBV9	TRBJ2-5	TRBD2	CASSVGSLAGGQETQYF	TGTGCCAGCAGCGTAGGGTCACTAGCGGGAGGACAAGAGACCCAGTACTTC
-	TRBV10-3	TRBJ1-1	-	CAISVSQNTEAFF	TGTGCCATCAGTGTTTCCCAGAACACTGAAGCTTTCTTT
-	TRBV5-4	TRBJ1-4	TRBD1	CASSLVGQGEAEKLFF	TGTGCCAGCAGCTTGGTGGGACAGGGGGAAGCCGAAAAACTGTTTTTT
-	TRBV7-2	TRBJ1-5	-	CASSLVSVNQPQHF	TGTGCCAGCAGCTTAGTGTCAGTCAATCAGCCCCAGCATTTT
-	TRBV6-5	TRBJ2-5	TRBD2	CASSYSGGAETQYF	TGTGCCAGCAGTTATAGCGGGGGGGCAGAGACCCAGTACTTC
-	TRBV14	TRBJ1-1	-	CASSTQGNTEAFF	TGTGCCAGCAGCACGCAGGGTAACACTGAAGCTTTCTTT
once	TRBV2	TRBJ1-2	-	CASSGPERDYGYTF	TGTGCCAGCAGTGGTCCTGAGAGAGACTATGGCTACACCTTC
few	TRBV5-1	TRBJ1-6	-	CASSLGQNNSPLHF	TGCGCCAGCAGCTTGGGGCAGAACAACTCACCCCTCCACTTT
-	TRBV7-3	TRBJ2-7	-	CASSLDGTSSYEQYF	TGTGCCAGCAGCTTAGATGGGACAAGCTCCTACGAGCAGTACTTC
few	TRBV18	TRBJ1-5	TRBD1	CASSPSGGRQPQHF	TGTGCCAGCTCACCGTCAGGGGGTCGTCAGCCCCAGCATTTT
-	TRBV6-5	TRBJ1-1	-	CASSTQDRSTEAFF	TGTGCCAGCAGTACCCAGGACAGAAGCACTGAAGCTTTCTTT
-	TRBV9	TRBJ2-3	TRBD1	CASSVGGTGDTQYF	TGTGCCAGCAGCGTAGGCGGGACAGGAGATACGCAGTATTTT
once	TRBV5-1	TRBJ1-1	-	CASSATGLNTEAFF	TGCGCCAGCAGCGCCACAGGGTTGAACACTGAAGCTTTCTTT
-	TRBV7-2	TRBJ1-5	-	CASSLGQGHQPQHF	TGTGCCAGCAGCTTAGGTCAGGGTCATCAGCCCCAGCATTTT
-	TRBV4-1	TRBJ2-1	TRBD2	CASSPMGRDNEQFF	TGCGCCAGCAGCCCGATGGGGAGGGACAATGAGCAGTTCTTC